This T cell receptor (beta chain) was recorded in a study of cytomegalovirus exposure and HLA in healthy donors. About this clone: Its antigen is not known.

Findings and limits, study-wide: It was reported in a later analysis that an Asian-associated ancestry cluster showed fewer N-insertions than the 666-donor mean.

PCR primers comprised 60 Vbeta and 13 Jbeta primers. How the authors handled the data: Among the unique TCR beta chains that a later analysis counted, about 79 million in all, 9.5 million to 11 million were shared. Generated by immunoSEQ multiplex PCR, the TCRdb table keeps only in-frame clones and is missing some. The DNA gave D and trimming, while V, J and clone size come from that table. This table has around 200,000 clones, about 69% appearing once. Trimming stripped 2 bases from V and 4 bases from J, with 9 bases between. CDR3 length: 14 residues. Germline V gives CDR1 SGHRS, CDR2 YFSETQ. The chain combines TRBV5-1 with TRBJ2-2; no definite D call. The source material was PBMCs. The receptor's source is a male donor in good health and CMV-seronegative. In DNA form, the CDR3 reads TGCGCCAGCAGCTTACAGCCGAGCACCGGGGAGCTGTTTTTT. Translation gives CASSLQPSTGELFF.